Presented here are 10 T cell receptor beta chains from one specimen sequenced in a study of T and B cells in COVID-19 patients. TRB was amplified from about 250-500 ng of blood genomic DNA. Multiplex PCR with BIOMED2 TRB-A/B primer pools amplified TRB rearrangements. TCRdb re-called the multiplex PCR reads through MiXCR, storing one row per CDR3 protein. The table shows around 19,000 distinct CDR3 sequences, with roughly 36% occurring only once. Sequencing was performed on blood. The source of these receptors is a human donor with active COVID-19.

This rearrangement joins TRBV5-1 to TRBJ1-1, with a tentative D call TRBD1 (5 bases). CDR1 and CDR2 from the germline V gene are SGHRS and YFSETQ. V lost 0 bases and J 2 bases, leaving 11 bases between the germline ends. There are 15 residues in the CDR3. For the CDR3, the DNA is TGCGCCAGCAGCTTGGCCGAGGGACGTAACACTGAAGCTTTCTTT. It specifies CASSLAEGRNTEAFF.

This clonotype was seen at least ten times. The chain uses TRBV6-5 and TRBJ2-1; possibly TRBD1 for D (5 bases). Germline V gene data show CDR1 as MNHEY and CDR2 as SVGAGI. V lost 6 bases, J lost 0 bases, and 18 bases lay in between. The CDR3 runs to 17 residues. The CDR3 nucleotides are TGTGCCAGCAGGACCCAGGGTAAGGGTCGCTCCTACAATGAGCAGTTCTTC. Translated: CASRTQGKGRSYNEQFF.

This clonotype was detected only a few times. The chain recombines TRBV6-1 with TRBJ2-1; no clear D. Germline V CDR1 and CDR2: MNHNS, SASEGT. The CDR3 contains 14 residues. V was trimmed by 4 bases and J by 0 bases, leaving 7 bases between them. The CDR3 loop reads CASSATVSYNEQFF. CDR3 nucleotides: TGTGCCAGCAGTGCCACAGTCTCCTACAATGAGCAGTTCTTC.

The genes are TRBV7-2 and TRBJ2-2, with 10 bases identical to TRBD1. The CDR3 length is 15 residues. Germline V lookup: CDR1 SGHTA, CDR2 FQGNSA. The V and J ends lost 5 bases and 3 bases, in that order; junction bases with no gene match: 3. CDR3 amino acids: CASSQGQGYTGELFF. The DNA of the CDR3 is TGTGCCAGCAGCCAGGGACAGGGGTACACCGGGGAGCTGTTTTTT.

The chain recombines TRBV29-1 with TRBJ1-2, with a tentative D call TRBD1 (6 bases). The length of the CDR3 is 10 residues. Trimming shortened V by 6 bases and J by 11 bases, and 13 bases separated the two germline ends. Germline-derived CDR1 and CDR2 are SQVTM and ANQGSEA. This CDR3 is CSVPQGGYTF. The CDR3 DNA follows: TGCAGCGTGCCACAGGGTGGATACACCTTC. Variable domain in full (rest from reference TRBV29-1 and TRBJ1-2): SAVISQKPSRDICQRGTSLTIQCQVDSQVTMMFWYRQQPGQSLTLIATANQGSEATYESGFVIDKFPISRPNLTFSTLTVSNMSPEDSSIYLCSVPQGGYTFGSGTRLTVV.

V and J are TRBV12-3 or TRBV12-4 and TRBJ2-1; 12 bases fit TRBD1. J gave up 5 bases and V 5 bases, and 4 bases lay outside the gene matches. The CDR3 extends over 15 amino acids. The CDR3 region is CASSRGTGGHNEQFF. CDR3 nucleotide sequence: TGTGCCAGCAGTAGAGGGACAGGGGGCCACAATGAGCAGTTCTTC.

This sequence joins TRBV15 and TRBJ1-2, with D possibly TRBD1 on 6 matching bases. CDR1 is LNHNV, CDR2 YYDKDF, per germline (reference sequence). This CDR3 contains 15 residues. With 0 bases removed from V and 4 bases from J, the gap between germline ends came to 12 bases. This CDR3 is CATSRDSQGSYGYTF. Written as DNA, the CDR3 is TGTGCCACCAGCAGAGATTCCCAGGGGTCCTATGGCTACACCTTC. Combining the CDR3 with reference TRBV15 and TRBJ1-2 gives the whole variable domain DAMVIQNPRYQVTQFGKPVTLSCSQTLNHNVMYWYQQKSSQAPKLLFHYYDKDFNNEADTPDNFQSRRPNTSFCFLDIRSPGLGDTAMYLCATSRDSQGSYGYTFGSGTRLTVV.

The V and J genes are TRBV5-5 and TRBJ2-7; D is undetermined. Germline V gives CDR1 SGHKS, CDR2 YYEKEE (reference sequence). The CDR3 covers 13 residues. In DNA, the CDR3 is TGCGCCAGCAGCTCCGACCCAACCTACGAGCAGTACGTC. Encoded protein: CASSSDPTYEQYV.

Details on this clonotype: At one of its ends the junction is not consistent with the germline gene, which may arise from a read error. The chain uses TRBV6-6 and TRBJ1-1; no clear D gene. This CDR3 region has 15 residues. Germline V CDR1 and CDR2: MNHNY, SVGAGI (reference sequence). Here the CDR3 DNA reads TGTACCAGCAGTTACAACACGAAGAGTAACACTGAAGCTTTCTTT. Protein: CTSSYNTKSNTEAFF.

This clonotype was found many times. The CDR3 region has the DNA TGTGCCAGCAGCAAATCCTCTGTCTCCACAGATACGCAGTATTTT. Amino acids: CASSKSSVSTDTQYF. The chain uses TRBV7-6 and TRBJ2-3; D unresolved. This CDR3 contains 15 residues. Germline loops: CDR1 SGHVS, CDR2 FNYEAQ. The ends were cut back, 5 bases at V and 2 bases at J, with 14 bases in the middle.